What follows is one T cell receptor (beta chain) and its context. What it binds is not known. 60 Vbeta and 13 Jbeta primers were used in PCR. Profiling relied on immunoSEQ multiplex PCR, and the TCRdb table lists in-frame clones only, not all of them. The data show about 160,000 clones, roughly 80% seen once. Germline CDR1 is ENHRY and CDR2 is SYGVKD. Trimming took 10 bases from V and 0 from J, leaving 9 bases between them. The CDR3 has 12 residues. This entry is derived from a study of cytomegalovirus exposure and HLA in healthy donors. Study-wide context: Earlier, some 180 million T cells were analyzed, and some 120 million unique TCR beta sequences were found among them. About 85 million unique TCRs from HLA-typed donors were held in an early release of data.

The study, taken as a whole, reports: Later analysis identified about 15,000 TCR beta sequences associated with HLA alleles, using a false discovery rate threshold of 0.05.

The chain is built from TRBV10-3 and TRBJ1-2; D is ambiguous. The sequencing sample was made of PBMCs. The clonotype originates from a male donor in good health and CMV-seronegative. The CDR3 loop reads CATLDSNYGYTF. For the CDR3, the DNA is TGTGCCACCCTTGACTCTAACTATGGCTACACCTTC.